This passage covers 14 T cell receptor beta chains from one sample sequenced in a study of long-term antiretroviral therapy in people with HIV. A v3.0 immunoSEQ assay was performed at survey level. Profiled with immunoSEQ multiplex PCR; TCRdb holds only in-frame clones, not every one. The sample consists of around 20,000 clones, about 82% of them appearing once. The material was unsorted PBMCs, obtained 0.6 years after starting antiretroviral therapy. The receptor set was obtained from a woman aged 18 to 35 with HIV.

V usage is TRBV4-3 and J usage is TRBJ1-2; 9 bases align to TRBD1. The germline CDR1 and CDR2 sequences are LGHNA and YSLEER. V lost 5 bases to trimming and J lost 8 bases; unmatched junction nucleotides: 12. There are 15 residues in the CDR3. CDR3 loop: CASSNLIQGAGGYTF. CDR3 bases: TGCGCCAGCAGCAACCTTATACAGGGGGCCGGGGGCTACACCTTC.

The gene calls are TRBV5-1 and TRBJ1-5; the D gene is possibly TRBD1 (5 bases). CDR3 size: 14 residues. V lost 4 bases and J 8 bases, leaving 16 bases between the germline ends. Looked up from germline, CDR1 is SGHRS and CDR2 is YFSETQ. Here the CDR3 reads CASSPSGMGEPQHF. For the CDR3, the DNA is TGCGCCAGCAGCCCTTCGGGGATGGGGGAGCCCCAGCATTTT.

The chain carries TRBV7-9 and TRBJ2-1; no firm D call. This CDR3 has 13 amino acids. Trimming removed 4 bases at V and 5 bases at J, with 9 bases between. CDR1 is SEHNR, CDR2 FQNEAQ, per germline (reference sequence). Here the CDR3 reads CASSSPEDNEQFF. The CDR3 DNA sequence: TGTGCCAGCAGCTCACCTGAGGACAATGAGCAGTTCTTC.

This chain joins TRBV18 and TRBJ2-7; D might be TRBD1 or TRBD2, each matching 5 bases. Germline CDR1 is KGHSH and CDR2 is LQKENI. Trimming pared 0 bases from V and 2 bases from J, leaving 11 bases between. This CDR3 is built from 15 residues. This chain's CDR3 is CASSPPGELPYEQYF. The CDR3 nucleotides are TGTGCCAGCTCACCACCAGGGGAGTTACCCTACGAGCAGTACTTC.

The chain uses TRBV4-1 and TRBJ2-1, with TRBD2 identical over 14 bases. CDR3 length: 17 residues. V trimming: 3 bases; J trimming: 6 bases; junction bases outside the gene matches: 7. Germline V gene lookup returns CDR1 MGHRA and CDR2 YSYEKL. The CDR3 nucleotides are TGCGCCAGCAGCCAGGCGGGACTAGCGGGAGTATTCAATGAGCAGTTCTTC. It is translated as CASSQAGLAGVFNEQFF.

V is TRBV18 and J is TRBJ1-4; 8 nucleotides line up with TRBD1. With V trimmed by 4 bases and J by 5 bases, 9 bases remained unmatched. Germline loops: CDR1 KGHSH, CDR2 LQKENI. The CDR3 runs to 16 residues. The CDR3 is CASSLSRTGRNEKLFF. As DNA, the CDR3 is TGTGCCAGCTCACTTTCTCGGACAGGGAGAAATGAAAAACTGTTTTTT.

V usage is TRBV6-5 and J usage is TRBJ1-3; 7 positions match TRBD1. Germline V gives CDR1 MNHEY, CDR2 SVGAGI. With V trimmed by 4 bases and J by 0 bases, 6 bases remained unmatched. The CDR3 length is 16 residues. CDR3 loop: CASSFGQAISGNTIYF. The CDR3 region has the DNA TGTGCCAGCAGTTTCGGACAGGCCATCTCTGGAAACACCATATATTTT.

The chain employs TRBV6-6 and TRBJ1-1, with a weak D call TRBD1 (5 bases). The germline V gene encodes CDR1 MNHNY and CDR2 SVGAGI (reference sequence). V lost 2 bases and J 3 bases, leaving 16 bases between the germline ends. CDR3 size: 16 residues. This CDR3 is CASSYGREVGDTEAFF. The CDR3 coding sequence is TGTGCCAGCAGTTACGGGAGGGAGGTAGGGGACACTGAAGCTTTCTTT.

This clone turned up a few times. The rearrangement links TRBV27 to TRBJ1-2; the D gene is possibly TRBD1 (5 bases). The ends were cut back, 7 bases at V and 14 bases at J, with 35 bases in the middle. The CDR3 is 17 amino acids. Germline CDR1 MNHEY, CDR2 SMNVEV (reference sequence). The CDR3 loop reads CASTPGGDSIFYAAWTF. CDR3 nucleotide sequence: TGTGCCAGCACGCCGGGGGGAGATTCTATATTCTATGCGGCTTGGACCTTC.

This rearrangement joins TRBV7-9 to TRBJ1-1; the D gene is possibly TRBD1 (6 bases). This CDR3 is 15 amino acids long. The V and J ends lost 3 bases and 3 bases respectively, with 14 bases between them. Germline V CDR1 and CDR2: SEHNR, FQNEAQ (reference sequence). CDR3 loop: CASSLDLQGYTEAFF. CDR3 coding DNA: TGTGCCAGCAGCTTGGATTTACAGGGCTACACTGAAGCTTTCTTT. Using reference TRBV7-9 and TRBJ1-1 for the parts outside the CDR3, the full variable domain is DTGVSQNPRHKITKRGQNVTFRCDPISEHNRLYWYRQTLGQGPEFLTYFQNEAQLEKSRLLSDRFSAERPKGSFSTLEIQRTEQGDSAMYLCASSLDLQGYTEAFFGQGTRLTVV.

The V and J genes are TRBV27 and TRBJ2-6, with a tentative D call TRBD1 (6 bases). Trimming removed 5 bases from V and 1 base from J, with 12 bases in between. Germline V gene data show CDR1 as MNHEY and CDR2 as SMNVEV (reference sequence). This CDR3 is built from 16 residues. The CDR3 here is CASSPTGSSGANVLTF. The CDR3 DNA follows: TGTGCCAGCAGTCCAACAGGGAGTTCTGGGGCCAACGTCCTGACTTTC.

The chain combines TRBV25-1 with TRBJ1-1; 11 bases match TRBD1. V gave up 3 bases and J gave up 2 bases; unmatched junction bases: 5. Germline V CDR1 and CDR2: MGHDK, SYGVNS. There are 16 residues in the CDR3. CDR3 coding DNA: TGTGCCAGCAGTGATCGGGACAGGGGGTTCAACACTGAAGCTTTCTTT. It specifies CASSDRDRGFNTEAFF. The full variable domain, in which reference TRBV25-1 and TRBJ1-1 provide the parts outside the CDR3, is EADIYQTPRYLVIGTGKKITLECSQTMGHDKMYWYQQDPGMELHLIHYSYGVNSTEKGDLSSESTVSRIRTEHFPLTLESARPSHTSQYLCASSDRDRGFNTEAFFGQGTRLTVV.

The V gene is TRBV4-2, the J gene TRBJ2-2, with 14 nucleotides matching TRBD2. Germline CDR1 reads LGHNA; CDR2 reads YNFKEQ. The CDR3 contains 17 residues. V shed 1 base and J 6 bases; nucleotides not matched to a gene: 4. CDR3 bases: TGTGCCAGCAGCCAAGCCTCGGGACTAGCGGGAGCCGGGGAGCTGTTTTTT. Its protein is CASSQASGLAGAGELFF.

The V call is TRBV4-3, the J call TRBJ1-4; possible D gene TRBD1, 6 bases. The V and J ends lost 4 bases and 0 bases respectively, with 9 bases between them. The CDR3 is 15 residues long. Germline V lookup: CDR1 LGHNA, CDR2 YSLEER. CDR3 sequence reads: CASSRDIPTNEKLFF. Written as DNA, the CDR3 is TGCGCCAGCAGCCGGGACATACCAACTAATGAAAAACTGTTTTTT.